The clone carrying this T cell receptor beta chain was counted between two and nine times. This record comes from a study of blood T cell repertoires in COVID-19. Profiled with immunoSEQ multiplex PCR; TCRdb holds only in-frame clones, not every one. The top ten clones hold about 4.6% of a sample with approximately 300,000 clones, 85% to 90% of them seen once. The junction had 11 bases not matched to a gene; V was cut back by 4 bases and J by 6 bases. This CDR3 comprises 16 residues. Germline CDR1 is MGHRA and CDR2 is YSYEKL. The chain employs TRBV4-1 and TRBJ2-5; 10 bases align to TRBD2. This receptor was identified in a man between 25 and 39 years old who had recovered from COVID-19. Material: PBMCs or T cells enriched from blood (not recorded which). CDR3 in amino acids: CASSPGELAGSKTQYF. CDR3 nucleotides: TGCGCCAGCAGCCCCGGGGAACTAGCGGGATCGAAGACCCAGTACTTC.